This is a list of T cell receptor beta chains from one sample in a study of cytomegalovirus exposure and HLA in healthy donors. Here immunoSEQ multiplex PCR was the method, and the copy in TCRdb shows in-frame clones only, minus some. The profile covers under 300,000 clones, with around 81% appearing a single time and 7% to 9% taken by the ten largest. Sequencing was performed on PBMCs. These receptors all come from a woman aged 60-75 years in good health and CMV-seropositive. CDR3s include the opening cysteine and the closing phenylalanine or tryptophan. A D gene is named only where the DNA matches it firmly.

TRBD1	TRBV18	CASSPQQGMNTEAFF
NA	TRBV5-4	CASSLDPTTVGNSPLHF
NA	TRBV28	CRVGYRGSSYEQYF
NA	TRBV28	CASRPPSRSGANVLTF
NA	TRBV10-3	CAITPREGNTEAFF
NA	TRBV10-2	CASSPGVSTEAFF
TRBD1	TRBV9	CASSGTGGTGELFF
NA	TRBV5-5	CASSLAGKDEQYF
NA	TRBV4-1	CASSASGTGELFF
NA	TRBV15	CATSRASYEQYF
TRBD2	TRBV11-2	CASSSLRLAHNEQFF
NA	TRBV7-9	CASSLKRPGFEKLFF
TRBD2	TRBV6-5	CASSTGLVGYEQYF
NA	TRBV11-3	CASSAGREQYF
NA	TRBV6-5	CASMASVAIGEQYF
NA	TRBV5-8	CASRAGYNSPLHF
TRBD1	TRBV6-6	CASSWEGTGVVEQYF
TRBD1	TRBV28	CASSSTGTGYEQYF
TRBD1	TRBV12-5	CASGLLTGQANYGYTF
TRBD2	TRBV30	CAWAPRGGSYNEQFF
NA	TRBV5-1	CASSLTQAPNEQFF
TRBD2	TRBV18	CASSPPRYSGRSFEQYF
NA	TRBV28	CASIRGSEQYF
NA	TRBV28	CASSSGIYGNTIYF
TRBD1	TRBV19	CASSHLRTGLAKNIQYF
TRBD2	TRBV28	CASSSLFSGGGRQFF
NA	TRBV2	CASSVETVNGELFF
NA	TRBV28	CASSLGGWGSGNTIYF
NA	TRBV7-9	CASSTYEKGHYGYTF
TRBD1	TRBV5-1	CASSLDRGLYEQYF
TRBD2	TRBV4-1	CASSQDRGGRNIQYF
TRBD2	TRBV4-2	CASSQNWRERGGELFF
TRBD2	TRBV7-3	CASSSHRSSGGNEQFF
TRBD1	TRBV30	CAWSPGQGPQPQHF
NA	TRBV13	CASSSGLGTDTQYF
TRBD1	TRBV6-6	CASSLTGTYYEQYF
NA	TRBV5-4	CASSPRLRGNEQYF
TRBD1	TRBV2	CASRTGVLLFSGNTIYF
TRBD2	TRBV2	CASRGDYSGANVLTF